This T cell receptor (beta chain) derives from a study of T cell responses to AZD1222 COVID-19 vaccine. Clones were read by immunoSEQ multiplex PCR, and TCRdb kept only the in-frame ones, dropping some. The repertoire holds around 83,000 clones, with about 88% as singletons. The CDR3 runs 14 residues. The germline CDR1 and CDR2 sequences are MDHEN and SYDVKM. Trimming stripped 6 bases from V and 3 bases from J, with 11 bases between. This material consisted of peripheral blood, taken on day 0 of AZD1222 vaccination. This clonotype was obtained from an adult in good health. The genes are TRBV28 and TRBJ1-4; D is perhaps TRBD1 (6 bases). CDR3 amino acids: CASRRGAANEKLFF. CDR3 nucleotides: TGTGCCAGCAGACGGGGGGCAGCTAATGAAAAACTGTTTTTT. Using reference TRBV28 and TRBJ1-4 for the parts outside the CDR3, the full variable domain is DVKVTQSSRYLVKRTGEKVFLECVQDMDHENMFWYRQDPGLGLRLIYFSYDVKMKEKGDIPEGYSVSREKKERFSLILESASTNQTSMYLCASRRGAANEKLFFGSGTQLSVL.